This passage covers 28 T cell receptor beta chains from one sample sequenced in a study of regulatory T cells in long-lasting Graves disease. The authors built TCR beta libraries using iRepertoire HTBI primers and Arm-PCR of CDR3 regions. TCRdb used MiXCR to reprocess the multiplex PCR reads, holding one entry per CDR3 protein. The sample has over 450,000 distinct CDR3 sequences, about 12% seen once. Regarding time point: newly diagnosed GD, antithyroid drugs for less than 3 months. The authors made the TCR library using RNA they extracted from PBMCs. These same records also appear under a second study, on T cells in Graves' hyperthyroidism and ophthalmopathy.

The sample was peripheral blood mononuclear cells (PBMCs), taken at new diagnosis, from a patient treated with antithyroid drugs. The receptors shown here come from a woman aged 25-40 years with Graves disease.

This clonotype appeared many times. V is TRBV20-1 and J is TRBJ2-7; the match to TRBD2 covers 10 bases. Losses at the gene ends were 6 bases for V and 0 bases for J; bases not matched to a gene: 11. Looked up from germline, CDR1 is DFQATT and CDR2 is SNEGSKA (reference sequence). The CDR3 has 16 amino acids. DNA for the CDR3: TGCAGTGCGGCCCCCATAGCGGGAGGCTACTCCTACGAGCAGTACTTC. Residues: CSAAPIAGGYSYEQYF.

This clonotype was found a few times. Sequence at one end of the junction differs from germline and may be a read error. V usage is TRBV19 and J usage is TRBJ1-2, with D possibly TRBD1 on 5 matching bases. Germline V gene data show CDR1 as LNHDA and CDR2 as SQIVND (reference sequence). This CDR3 comprises 15 residues. DNA of the CDR3: TGTGCCAGTAGTTCATTCCTCTGGGGGATTGATGGCTGCACCTTC. Protein product: CASSSFLWGIDGCTF.

This clonotype was counted at least ten times. This chain joins TRBV19 and TRBJ2-7; D unresolved. V dropped 8 bases and J dropped 0 bases, with 11 bases sitting between them. CDR1 and CDR2 from the germline V gene are LNHDA and SQIVND (reference sequence). The CDR3 covers 13 residues. Written as DNA, the CDR3 is TGTGCCAGTTCCACTTCGAGCTCCTACGAGCAGTACTTC. It codes for CASSTSSSYEQYF.

The chain links TRBV27 to TRBJ2-3, with D possibly TRBD2 on 5 matching bases. Trimming cost V 2 bases and J 4 bases, with 16 bases left between them. The length of the CDR3 is 16 residues. Germline V gene lookup returns CDR1 MNHEY and CDR2 SMNVEV (reference sequence). The CDR3 coding sequence is TGTGCCAGCAGTTTAACGCCCAGCGGCGTAGCAGATACGCAGTATTTT. This gives the protein CASSLTPSGVADTQYF.

This clonotype has a count of ten or more. The J gene is TRBJ1-2, the V gene TRBV7-2, with TRBD1 as a possible D gene (6 bases). The germline V gene encodes CDR1 SGHTA and CDR2 FQGNSA. V shed 0 bases and J shed 8 bases, with 13 bases lying between them. This CDR3 region has 14 residues. The CDR3, as DNA: TGTGCCAGCAGCTTAGCCTCGGGGGCTGGCGGCTACACCTTC. Protein product: CASSLASGAGGYTF.

The chain joins TRBV7-9 to TRBJ2-7, with 7 bases identical to TRBD1. Germline V gives CDR1 SEHNR, CDR2 FQNEAQ (reference sequence). After removal of 3 bases from V and 5 bases from J, the junction contained 13 bases not matched to a gene. The CDR3 sequence is 16 residues long. DNA for the CDR3: TGTGCCAGCAGCTTTCGCCCCGGACAGGTGGCAAACGAGCAGTACTTC. Protein: CASSFRPGQVANEQYF.

The chain couples TRBV5-4 to TRBJ1-5; 7 bases match TRBD1. There are 16 residues in the CDR3. The J segment lost 6 bases and the V segment lost 3 bases, leaving 12 bases of the junction unmatched. The germline V gene has CDR1 SGHNT and CDR2 YYREEE (reference sequence). CDR3 protein: CASSSTTGAAGQPQHF. CDR3 bases: TGTGCCAGCAGCTCAACTACAGGGGCAGCGGGTCAGCCCCAGCATTTT. The complete variable domain, with remaining parts taken from reference TRBV5-4 and TRBJ1-5, reads ETGVTQSPTHLIKTRGQQVTLRCSSQSGHNTVSWYQQALGQGPQFIFQYYREEENGRGNFPPRFSGLQFPNYSSELNVNALELDDSALYLCASSSTTGAAGQPQHFGDGTRLSIL.

In its sample, this clonotype was seen many times. The chain combines TRBV5-1 with TRBJ2-3; D gene ambiguous. The CDR3 loop spans 13 amino acids. Trimming stripped 0 bases from V and 5 bases from J, with 7 bases between. Per germline, CDR1 SGHRS and CDR2 YFSETQ. CDR3 in amino acids: CASSLGSVDTQYF. Written as DNA, the CDR3 is TGCGCCAGCAGCTTGGGGTCGGTAGATACGCAGTATTTT.

In its sample, this clonotype was seen a few times. This chain joins TRBV9 and TRBJ2-1, with 9 bases that match TRBD2. Germline lookup yields CDR1 SGDLS and CDR2 YYNGEE. The CDR3 covers 15 residues. The ends lost 4 bases at V and 4 bases at J; junction bases unmatched: 6. The CDR3 loop reads CASSPKLAGYNEQFF. The CDR3 DNA sequence: TGTGCCAGCAGCCCGAAACTAGCGGGTTACAATGAGCAGTTCTTC.

This clonotype was found many times. The CDR3 DNA sequence: TGTGCCAGCAGCTTCCCACAGTCCTACGAGCAGTACTTC. Its translation: CASSFPQSYEQYF. J is TRBJ2-7 and V is TRBV7-9, with unresolved D. Germline V gives CDR1 SEHNR, CDR2 FQNEAQ (reference sequence). Trimming took off 3 bases at V and 1 base at J, with 7 bases between the two ends. The CDR3 covers 13 residues.

This clonotype was seen at least ten times. V usage is TRBV20-1 and J usage is TRBJ1-4, with TRBD1 identical over 8 bases. Per germline, CDR1 DFQATT and CDR2 SNEGSKA (reference sequence). V was clipped by 3 bases and J by 8 bases; unmatched bases: 8. The CDR3 has 14 amino acids. The CDR3 DNA sequence: TGCAGTGCTAGGGCCGGGGACAGGTGGGAAAAACTGTTTTTT. The encoded protein is CSARAGDRWEKLFF.

This clonotype has a handful of counts. V and J are TRBV6-1 and TRBJ2-3; 11 bases are a match to TRBD2. The CDR3 is 19 amino acids. The J segment lost 3 bases and the V segment lost 6 bases, leaving 17 bases of the junction unmatched. CDR1 and CDR2 from the germline V gene are MNHNS and SASEGT. DNA for the CDR3: TGTGCCAGCAGCGGGGCGGGACTAGCGGTGCCCTGGGGGACAGATACGCAGTATTTT. Amino acid sequence: CASSGAGLAVPWGTDTQYF.

In its sample, this clonotype was seen a few times. The chain recombines TRBV5-1 with TRBJ2-1; 11 bases align to TRBD2. V gave up 0 bases and J gave up 9 bases; unmatched junction bases: 11. This CDR3 comprises 17 residues. Germline V gives CDR1 SGHRS, CDR2 YFSETQ. Written as DNA, the CDR3 is TGCGCCAGCAGCTTGGCCATACTAGCGGGAGTGGTAAGTGAGCAGTTCTTC. Amino acid sequence: CASSLAILAGVVSEQFF.

This clonotype was detected ten times or more. The rearrangement uses TRBV12-3 or TRBV12-4 and TRBJ2-1, with 10 nucleotides matching TRBD2. There are 17 residues in the CDR3. V lost 4 bases, J lost 9 bases, and 15 bases stayed unmatched. The CDR3 nucleotides are TGTGCCAGCAGTTGGTCAGAGTGGCTAGCGGGAGAGGCTGAGCAGTTCTTC. Protein: CASSWSEWLAGEAEQFF.

There are many counts of this clonotype. This chain links TRBV28 with TRBJ1-3, with D possibly being TRBD1 (6 bases). Germline CDR1 reads MDHEN; CDR2 reads SYDVKM. V shed 8 bases and J shed 3 bases, with 11 bases lying between them. The CDR3 runs to 13 residues. CDR3 sequence: CASWGPVGNTIYF. DNA for the CDR3: TGTGCCAGCTGGGGGCCGGTTGGAAACACCATATATTTT.

This chain connects TRBV28 to TRBJ1-5, with D uncertain. The germline CDR1 and CDR2 sequences are MDHEN and SYDVKM. V was clipped by 4 bases and J by 1 base, with 14 bases between them. CDR3 length: 16 residues. The CDR3 nucleotides are TGTGCCAGCAGTTCCCCCGCCTCCTTAAGCAATCAGCCCCAGCATTTT. Translating gives CASSSPASLSNQPQHF.

This clonotype was picked up many times. This chain connects TRBV6-1 to TRBJ1-3, with TRBD1 matching 7 bases. CDR3 length: 16 residues. Germline CDR1 is MNHNS and CDR2 is SASEGT. V dropped 6 bases and J dropped 3; count of bases not matched to a gene: 11. The CDR3 reads CASSPWTGDIGNTIYF. CDR3 nucleotides: TGTGCCAGCAGCCCTTGGACAGGAGATATTGGAAACACCATATATTTT.

This clonotype was recorded many times. V and J are TRBV12-3 or TRBV12-4 and TRBJ2-1; no reliable D call. The CDR3 covers 13 residues. V dropped 6 bases and J dropped 6 bases, with 12 bases sitting between them. CDR3 in DNA: TGTGCCAGCAGCGTTAACCATGCCAATGAGCAGTTCTTC. Translated, it gives CASSVNHANEQFF.

This clonotype was counted at least ten times. CDR3 sequence: CASRKMDVSSETQYF. CDR3 DNA sequence: TGTGCCAGCAGAAAAATGGATGTTAGTAGTGAGACCCAGTACTTC. This chain joins TRBV7-2 and TRBJ2-5; unclear D gene. V dropped 6 bases and J dropped 5 bases, with 19 bases sitting between them. The germline gives CDR1 SGHTA, CDR2 FQGNSA. The CDR3 sequence is 15 residues long. The full variable domain, rest sourced from reference TRBV7-2 and TRBJ2-5, is GAGVSQSPSNKVTEKGKDVELRCDPISGHTALYWYRQSLGQGLEFLIYFQGNSAPDKSGLPSDRFSAERTGGSVSTLTIQRTQQEDSAVYLCASRKMDVSSETQYFGPGTRLLVL.

V usage is TRBV18 and J usage is TRBJ2-1; TRBD2 matches 8 bases. The ends lost 3 bases at V and 6 bases at J; junction bases unmatched: 10. The germline V gene encodes CDR1 KGHSH and CDR2 LQKENI. The CDR3 consists of 16 residues. CDR3 DNA: TGTGCCAGCTCACCTTCGGGCGGGAGGCTTCCCAATGAGCAGTTCTTC. Protein: CASSPSGGRLPNEQFF. The full variable domain, completed using reference TRBV18 and TRBJ2-1, is NAGVMQNPRHLVRRRGQEARLRCSPMKGHSHVYWYRQLPEEGLKFMVYLQKENIIDESGMPKERFSAEFPKEGPSILRIQQVVRGDSAAYFCASSPSGGRLPNEQFFGPGTRLTVL.

J is TRBJ1-2 and V is TRBV11-2; D gene unclear. Trimming shortened V by 5 bases and J by 4 bases, and 8 bases separated the two germline ends. The germline gives CDR1 SGHAT, CDR2 FQNNGV. CDR3 size: 12 residues. The CDR3 loop is CASSIQSYGYTF. CDR3 coding DNA: TGTGCCAGCAGCATCCAGTCCTATGGCTACACCTTC.

This chain uses TRBV6-2 or TRBV6-3 with TRBJ2-1, with 10 bases lining up with TRBD1. The CDR3 totals 14 residues. Germline V CDR1 and CDR2: MNHEY, SVGEGT. Trimming cost V 8 bases and J 7 bases; bases outside gene matches: 8. In nucleotides, the CDR3 is TGTGCCAGCGGATGGGGACAGGGGATAAATGAGCAGTTCTTC. This gives the protein CASGWGQGINEQFF.

The V call is TRBV30, the J call TRBJ2-3; D is tentatively TRBD1 or TRBD2 (6 bases each). The CDR3 sequence is 14 residues long. Germline-derived CDR1 and CDR2 are GTSNPN and SVGIG (reference sequence). The V and J ends lost 1 base and 1 base respectively, with 9 bases between them. CDR3 nucleotides: TGTGCCTGGAGTGAGGAGGGGGGCACAGATACGCAGTATTTT. Amino acids: CAWSEEGGTDTQYF.

At least ten counts were recorded for this clonotype. The chain combines TRBV7-3 with TRBJ2-7; D ambiguous. CDR1 is SGHTA, CDR2 FQGTGA, per germline. The CDR3 sequence is 14 residues long. Trimming left V 2 bases short and J 2 bases short, with 10 bases between. The DNA for the CDR3 is TGTGCCAGCAGCTTAGGGCAGCTCCCCTACGAGCAGTACTTC. Translating gives CASSLGQLPYEQYF.

This clonotype was seen at least ten times. CDR3 amino acids: CASSMGLAGSSGELFF. The CDR3 DNA follows: TGTGCCAGCAGCATGGGACTAGCGGGATCGAGCGGGGAGCTGTTTTTT. The chain is built from TRBV11-2 and TRBJ2-2, with 13 nucleotides matching TRBD2. J was trimmed by 7 bases and V by 5 bases; bases with no gene match: 7. In germline, CDR1 is SGHAT, CDR2 FQNNGV. This CDR3 contains 16 residues.

In its sample, this clonotype was seen many times. This chain connects TRBV19 to TRBJ2-3, with D possibly being TRBD2 (7 bases). Trimming removed 4 bases at V and 3 bases at J, with 20 bases between. CDR3 length: 17 amino acids. Looked up from germline, CDR1 is LNHDA and CDR2 is SQIVND (reference sequence). CDR3 bases: TGTGCCAGTAGTAGCTGGGGGCGAGGAGCGGGGACAGATACGCAGTATTTT. Amino acids: CASSSWGRGAGTDTQYF.

This clonotype appeared many times. This chain connects TRBV20-1 to TRBJ2-3; 8 positions match TRBD2. V gave up 1 base and J gave up 1 base; unmatched junction bases: 1. CDR1 and CDR2 (germline): DFQATT, SNEGSKA (reference sequence). The CDR3 is 14 residues long. The CDR3 protein is CSARVSGGTDTQYF. CDR3 in DNA: TGCAGTGCTAGAGTTAGCGGGGGCACAGATACGCAGTATTTT.

The sample holds many counts of this clonotype. This rearrangement joins TRBV12-3 or TRBV12-4 to TRBJ1-1, with D possibly matching TRBD1 (6 bases). Trimming removed 5 bases at V and 4 bases at J, with 14 bases between. The CDR3 sequence is 14 residues long. CDR3 loop: CASSHTGFATEAFF. As DNA, the CDR3 is TGTGCCAGCAGTCATACAGGGTTTGCCACTGAAGCTTTCTTT.